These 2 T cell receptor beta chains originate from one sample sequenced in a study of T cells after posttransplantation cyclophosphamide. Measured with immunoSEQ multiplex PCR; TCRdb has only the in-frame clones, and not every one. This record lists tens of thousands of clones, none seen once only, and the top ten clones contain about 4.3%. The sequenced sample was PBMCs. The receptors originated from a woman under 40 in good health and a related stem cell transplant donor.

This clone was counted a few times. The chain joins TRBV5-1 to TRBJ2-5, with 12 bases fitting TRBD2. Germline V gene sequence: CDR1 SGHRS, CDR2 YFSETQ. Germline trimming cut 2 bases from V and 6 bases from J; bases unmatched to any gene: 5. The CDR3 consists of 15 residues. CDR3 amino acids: CASSLQGTSGQTQYF. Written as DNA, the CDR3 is TGCGCCAGCAGCTTACAGGGGACTAGCGGGCAGACCCAGTACTTC.

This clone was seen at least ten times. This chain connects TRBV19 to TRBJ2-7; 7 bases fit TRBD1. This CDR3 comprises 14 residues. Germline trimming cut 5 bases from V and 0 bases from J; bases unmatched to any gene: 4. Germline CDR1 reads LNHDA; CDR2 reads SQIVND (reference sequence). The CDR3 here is CASSAGTASYEQYF. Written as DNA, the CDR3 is TGTGCCAGTAGTGCCGGGACAGCCTCCTACGAGCAGTACTTC.